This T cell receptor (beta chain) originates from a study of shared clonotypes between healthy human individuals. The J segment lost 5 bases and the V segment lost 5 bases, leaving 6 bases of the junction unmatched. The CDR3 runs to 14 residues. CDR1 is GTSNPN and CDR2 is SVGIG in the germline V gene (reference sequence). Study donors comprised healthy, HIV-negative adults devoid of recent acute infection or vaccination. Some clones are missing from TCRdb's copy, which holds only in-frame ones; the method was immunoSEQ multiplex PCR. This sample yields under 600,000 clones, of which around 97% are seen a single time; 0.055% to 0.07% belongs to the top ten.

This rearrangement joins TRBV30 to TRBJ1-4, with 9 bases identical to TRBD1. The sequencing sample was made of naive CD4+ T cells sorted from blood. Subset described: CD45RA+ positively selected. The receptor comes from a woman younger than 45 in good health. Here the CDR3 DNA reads TGTGCCTGGGGAGACACAGGGGGCAATGAAAAACTGTTTTTT. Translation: CAWGDTGGNEKLFF.